A selection of T cell receptor beta chains follows, all from one sample in a study of cytomegalovirus exposure and HLA in healthy donors. Here immunoSEQ multiplex PCR was the method, and the copy in TCRdb shows in-frame clones only, minus some. In the table there are 100,000 to 150,000 clones, roughly 69% of which are singletons. Sequencing used PBMCs. The receptors originated from a woman between 40 and 50 years old in good health and CMV-seropositive. CDR3s include the opening cysteine and the closing phenylalanine or tryptophan. D genes are given only for firm matches. Clone size is shown for a subset of rows, as once, few, many or a class of expanded clone.

size: NA; length: 16; V: TRBV7-3; J: TRBJ1-1; D: TRBD1; CDR3: CASSYQSSRGQTEAFF; DNA: TGTGCCAGCAGCTACCAATCCTCCAGGGGGCAAACTGAAGCTTTCTTT
size: NA; length: 14; V: TRBV27; J: TRBJ2-7; D: TRBD1; CDR3: CASSSGTGPYEQYF; DNA: TGTGCCAGCAGTTCCGGGACAGGTCCTTACGAGCAGTACTTC
size: few; length: 15; V: TRBV6-6; J: TRBJ2-1; D: TRBD1; CDR3: CASSYWDRVGNEQFF; DNA: TGTGCCAGCAGTTACTGGGACAGGGTGGGCAATGAGCAGTTCTTC
size: few; length: 15; V: TRBV19; J: TRBJ1-2; D: TRBD1; CDR3: CASSIDVGTGRGYTF; DNA: TGTGCCAGTAGTATAGATGTCGGGACAGGTCGGGGCTACACCTTC
size: NA; length: 16; V: TRBV4-1; J: TRBJ2-1; D: NA; CDR3: CASSQDKSGTFNEQFF; DNA: TGCGCCAGCAGCCAAGATAAAAGCGGAACTTTCAATGAGCAGTTCTTC
size: few; length: 12; V: TRBV28; J: TRBJ1-2; D: TRBD1; CDR3: CASHSQGDGYTF; DNA: TGTGCCAGCCACTCACAGGGGGATGGCTACACCTTC
size: NA; length: 12; V: TRBV2; J: TRBJ1-2; D: NA; CDR3: CASSDVPVGYTF; DNA: TGTGCCAGCAGTGATGTCCCAGTTGGCTACACCTTC
size: few; length: 15; V: TRBV14; J: TRBJ2-1; D: NA; CDR3: CASSPVLPSYNEQFF; DNA: TGTGCCAGCAGCCCGGTTTTACCCTCCTACAATGAGCAGTTCTTC
size: NA; length: 15; V: TRBV6-5; J: TRBJ2-7; D: NA; CDR3: CASSYLQGNPYEQYF; DNA: TGTGCCAGCAGTTACTTGCAGGGAAACCCCTACGAGCAGTACTTC
size: NA; length: 16; V: TRBV10-3; J: TRBJ1-4; D: TRBD1; CDR3: CATRGGRDVANEKLFF; DNA: TGTGCCACCCGAGGGGGCAGGGACGTAGCTAATGAAAAACTGTTTTTT
size: NA; length: 12; V: TRBV5-3; J: TRBJ2-3; D: NA; CDR3: CARSYSTDTQYF; DNA: TGTGCCAGAAGCTACTCCACAGATACGCAGTATTTT
size: NA; length: 16; V: TRBV7-6; J: TRBJ2-5; D: TRBD2; CDR3: CASSLWTSGVQETQYF; DNA: TGTGCCAGCAGCCTATGGACTAGCGGGGTTCAAGAGACCCAGTACTTC
size: NA; length: 14; V: TRBV27; J: TRBJ1-1; D: TRBD1; CDR3: CASSPVDRATEAFF; DNA: TGTGCCAGCAGCCCAGTGGACAGGGCAACTGAAGCTTTCTTT
size: NA; length: 14; V: TRBV5-4; J: TRBJ1-4; D: TRBD1; CDR3: CASSFDRGREKLFF; DNA: TGTGCCAGCAGCTTCGACAGGGGCCGCGAAAAACTGTTTTTT
size: NA; length: 11; V: TRBV5-4; J: TRBJ2-1; D: NA; CDR3: CASSRGNEQFF; DNA: TGTGCCAGCAGCCGAGGGAATGAGCAGTTCTTC
size: NA; length: 14; V: TRBV9; J: TRBJ2-2; D: NA; CDR3: CASTHGTPLGELFF; DNA: TGTGCCAGTACGCACGGGACTCCTCTCGGGGAGCTGTTTTTT
size: NA; length: 14; V: TRBV25-1; J: TRBJ2-2; D: NA; CDR3: CASSDPGEPGELFF; DNA: TGTGCCAGCAGTGACCCAGGGGAACCCGGGGAGCTGTTTTTT
size: NA; length: 15; V: TRBV5-6; J: TRBJ2-7; D: TRBD2; CDR3: CASSGGLADTYEQYF; DNA: TGTGCCAGCAGCGGGGGACTAGCAGATACCTACGAGCAGTACTTC
size: NA; length: 19; V: TRBV7-9; J: TRBJ1-6; D: NA; CDR3: CASSQGGKPTGEWSSPLHF; DNA: TGTGCCAGCAGCCAAGGGGGTAAACCGACAGGAGAGTGGAGTTCACCCCTCCACTTT
size: NA; length: 14; V: TRBV6-5; J: TRBJ1-1; D: NA; CDR3: CASSERQLNTEAFF; DNA: TGTGCCAGCAGTGAACGACAGTTGAACACTGAAGCTTTCTTT
size: NA; length: 16; V: TRBV7-9; J: TRBJ2-3; D: NA; CDR3: CASSPLQGPSTDTQYF; DNA: TGTGCCAGCAGCCCGTTACAGGGTCCGAGCACAGATACGCAGTATTTT
size: few; length: 14; V: TRBV6-1; J: TRBJ1-1; D: TRBD1; CDR3: CASSVQGRITEAFF; DNA: TGTGCCAGCAGCGTACAGGGGAGGATAACTGAAGCTTTCTTT
size: few; length: 16; V: TRBV9; J: TRBJ2-1; D: TRBD1; CDR3: CASSVIPGQGAGEQFF; DNA: TGTGCCAGCAGCGTGATCCCGGGACAGGGGGCGGGTGAGCAGTTCTTC
size: few; length: 17; V: TRBV12-2; J: TRBJ2-7; D: NA; CDR3: CASRPRTSGTGDYEQYF; DNA: TGTGCAAGTCGCCCCCGGACCTCAGGGACAGGGGACTACGAGCAGTACTTC
size: NA; length: 16; V: TRBV5-1; J: TRBJ1-1; D: TRBD1; CDR3: CASRKTGQKVNTEAFF; DNA: TGCGCCAGCAGGAAGACAGGGCAAAAGGTGAACACTGAAGCTTTCTTT
size: once; length: 15; V: TRBV4-3; J: TRBJ2-3; D: TRBD2; CDR3: CASSPGTRTSYTQYF; DNA: TGCGCCAGCAGCCCCGGGACTAGGACTTCTTATACGCAGTATTTT
size: NA; length: 15; V: TRBV12-5; J: TRBJ1-5; D: TRBD1; CDR3: CASLGTGSWGEPQHF; DNA: TGTGCTAGTCTCGGGACAGGAAGCTGGGGAGAGCCCCAGCATTTT
size: NA; length: 16; V: TRBV6-5; J: TRBJ1-2; D: TRBD1; CDR3: CASSYSRTGGLVGYTF; DNA: TGTGCCAGCAGTTACTCCCGGACAGGGGGCTTGGTTGGCTACACCTTC
size: NA; length: 15; V: TRBV4-3; J: TRBJ2-7; D: NA; CDR3: CASSQAAGGTYEQYF; DNA: TGCGCCAGCAGCCAAGCCGCGGGCGGTACCTACGAGCAGTACTTC
size: few; length: 14; V: TRBV9; J: TRBJ1-2; D: TRBD1; CDR3: CASSGQDFSYGYTF; DNA: TGTGCCAGCAGTGGACAGGATTTCTCCTATGGCTACACCTTC
size: NA; length: 13; V: TRBV6-6; J: TRBJ1-1; D: NA; CDR3: CASLTPSDTEAFF; DNA: TGTGCCAGCCTGACCCCAAGCGACACTGAAGCTTTCTTT
size: NA; length: 14; V: TRBV6-1; J: TRBJ1-1; D: NA; CDR3: CASKPTFTNTEAFF; DNA: TGTGCCAGCAAACCGACTTTTACGAACACTGAAGCTTTCTTT
size: NA; length: 13; V: TRBV5-6; J: TRBJ1-2; D: NA; CDR3: CASSLGGSYGYTF; DNA: TGTGCCAGCAGCTTGGGGGGCAGCTATGGCTACACCTTC
size: NA; length: 13; V: TRBV29-1; J: TRBJ2-1; D: TRBD2; CDR3: CSLSGGTNNEQFF; DNA: TGCAGCCTTAGCGGGGGGACAAACAATGAGCAGTTCTTC
size: few; length: 14; V: TRBV21-1; J: TRBJ1-5; D: NA; CDR3: CASSRGGSNQPQHF; DNA: TGTGCCAGCAGCAGGGGAGGTAGCAATCAGCCCCAGCATTTT
size: NA; length: 17; V: TRBV4-3; J: TRBJ2-6; D: NA; CDR3: CASSQAHNRAGANVLTF; DNA: TGCGCCAGCAGCCAAGCGCATAACCGGGCTGGGGCCAACGTCCTGACTTTC
size: NA; length: 17; V: TRBV4-1; J: TRBJ1-4; D: NA; CDR3: CASSPTLTRAVGEKLFF; DNA: TGCGCCAGCAGCCCGACGCTAACTAGGGCAGTCGGTGAAAAACTGTTTTTT
size: NA; length: 17; V: TRBV2; J: TRBJ1-2; D: NA; CDR3: CASRGSGRVLSNYGYTF; DNA: TGTGCCAGCAGGGGGTCAGGCAGGGTGTTGTCTAACTATGGCTACACCTTC
size: NA; length: 14; V: TRBV7-8; J: TRBJ1-2; D: NA; CDR3: CASSLGETAYGYTF; DNA: TGTGCCAGCAGCTTAGGGGAGACGGCCTATGGCTACACCTTC
size: NA; length: 13; V: TRBV29-1; J: TRBJ2-1; D: TRBD1; CDR3: CSVTRDSGNEQFF; DNA: TGCAGCGTCACCCGGGACAGTGGCAATGAGCAGTTCTTC
size: NA; length: 13; V: TRBV12-5; J: TRBJ1-6; D: TRBD1; CDR3: CAMATGMGSPLHF; DNA: TGTGCTATGGCGACAGGGATGGGTTCACCCCTCCACTTT
size: NA; length: 14; V: TRBV19; J: TRBJ2-7; D: TRBD1; CDR3: CASSMGTGSYEQYF; DNA: TGTGCCAGTAGTATGGGGACAGGTTCCTACGAGCAGTACTTC
size: NA; length: 14; V: TRBV6-6; J: TRBJ1-5; D: NA; CDR3: CASSRQEGNQPQHF; DNA: TGTGCCAGCAGCCGACAGGAGGGCAATCAGCCCCAGCATTTT
size: few; length: 15; V: TRBV7-9; J: TRBJ1-3; D: NA; CDR3: CASSSRQVSGNTIYF; DNA: TGTGCCAGCAGCTCAAGACAGGTCTCTGGAAACACCATATATTTT
size: NA; length: 13; V: TRBV19; J: TRBJ1-2; D: TRBD1; CDR3: CASSMRDSPIGTF; DNA: TGTGCCAGTAGTATGCGGGACAGCCCCATTGGCACCTTC
size: NA; length: 16; V: TRBV7-7; J: TRBJ2-1; D: NA; CDR3: CASSLSGLRPYNEQFF; DNA: TGTGCTAGCAGCTTATCGGGACTGCGGCCCTACAATGAGCAGTTCTTC
size: NA; length: 10; V: TRBV2; J: TRBJ2-7; D: NA; CDR3: CASRGHEQYF; DNA: TGTGCCAGCAGGGGGCACGAGCAGTACTTC
size: NA; length: 14; V: TRBV9; J: TRBJ1-1; D: NA; CDR3: CASSVRSGNTEAFF; DNA: TGTGCCAGCAGCGTCCGCAGCGGGAACACTGAAGCTTTCTTT
size: NA; length: 16; V: TRBV6-5; J: TRBJ2-7; D: TRBD1; CDR3: CASSYEGTGAIYEQYF; DNA: TGTGCCAGCAGTTACGAGGGAACAGGGGCCATCTACGAGCAGTACTTC
size: NA; length: 16; V: TRBV4-3; J: TRBJ2-2; D: TRBD1; CDR3: CASSQDGTGYVKELFF; DNA: TGCGCCAGCAGCCAAGATGGGACAGGCTATGTCAAGGAGCTGTTTTTT
size: NA; length: 16; V: TRBV6-6; J: TRBJ2-1; D: NA; CDR3: CASSYGGRLQYNEQFF; DNA: TGTGCCAGCAGTTACGGAGGGCGGTTACAGTACAATGAGCAGTTCTTC
size: NA; length: 16; V: TRBV6-5; J: TRBJ1-2; D: TRBD1; CDR3: CASSYSGTVWNYGYTF; DNA: TGTGCCAGCAGTTACTCAGGGACAGTCTGGAACTATGGCTACACCTTC
size: NA; length: 14; V: TRBV9; J: TRBJ1-1; D: NA; CDR3: CASSPTQGGTEAFF; DNA: TGTGCCAGCAGCCCTACACAGGGCGGCACTGAAGCTTTCTTT
size: many; length: 10; V: TRBV6-1; J: TRBJ1-5; D: NA; CDR3: CAGGTRPQHF; DNA: TGTGCCGGCGGAACCCGGCCCCAGCATTTT
size: NA; length: 15; V: TRBV7-9; J: TRBJ2-7; D: TRBD1; CDR3: CASSPGTGKSYEQYF; DNA: TGTGCCAGCAGTCCCGGGACAGGGAAATCCTACGAGCAGTACTTC
size: NA; length: 11; V: TRBV2; J: TRBJ2-3; D: TRBD2; CDR3: CASTRTSVEYF; DNA: TGTGCCAGCACCCGGACTAGCGTCGAGTATTTT
size: NA; length: 17; V: TRBV4-1; J: TRBJ2-3; D: TRBD2; CDR3: CASSQDPASGGSGTQYF; DNA: TGCGCCAGCAGCCAAGATCCTGCTAGCGGGGGGTCGGGTACGCAGTATTTT